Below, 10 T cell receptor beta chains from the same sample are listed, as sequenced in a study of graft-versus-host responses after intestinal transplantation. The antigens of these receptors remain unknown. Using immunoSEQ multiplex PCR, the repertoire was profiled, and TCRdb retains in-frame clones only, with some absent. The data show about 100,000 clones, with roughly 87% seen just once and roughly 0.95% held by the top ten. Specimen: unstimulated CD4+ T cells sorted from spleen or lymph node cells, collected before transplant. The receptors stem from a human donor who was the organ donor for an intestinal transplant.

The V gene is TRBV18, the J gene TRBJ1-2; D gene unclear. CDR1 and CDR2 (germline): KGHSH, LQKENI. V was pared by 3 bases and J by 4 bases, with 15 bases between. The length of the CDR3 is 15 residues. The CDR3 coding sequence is TGTGCCAGCTCACCCGGGGAGGTCAGAGGCTATGGCTACACCTTC. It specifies CASSPGEVRGYGYTF. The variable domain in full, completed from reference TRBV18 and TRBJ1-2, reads NAGVMQNPRHLVRRRGQEARLRCSPMKGHSHVYWYRQLPEEGLKFMVYLQKENIIDESGMPKERFSAEFPKEGPSILRIQQVVRGDSAAYFCASSPGEVRGYGYTFGSGTRLTVV.

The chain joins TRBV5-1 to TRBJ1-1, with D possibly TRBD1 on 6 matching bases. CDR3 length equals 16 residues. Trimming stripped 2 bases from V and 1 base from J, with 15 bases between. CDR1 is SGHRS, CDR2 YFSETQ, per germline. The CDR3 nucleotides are TGCGCCAGCAGCTTCCTCAAACAGGGCCCGAACACTGAAGCTTTCTTT. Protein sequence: CASSFLKQGPNTEAFF.

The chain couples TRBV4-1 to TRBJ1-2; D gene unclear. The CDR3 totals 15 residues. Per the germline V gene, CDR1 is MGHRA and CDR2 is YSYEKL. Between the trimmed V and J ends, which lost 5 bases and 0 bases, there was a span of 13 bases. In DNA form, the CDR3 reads TGCGCCAGCAGCGGCCAGGTTACCCCTAACTATGGCTACACCTTC. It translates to CASSGQVTPNYGYTF.

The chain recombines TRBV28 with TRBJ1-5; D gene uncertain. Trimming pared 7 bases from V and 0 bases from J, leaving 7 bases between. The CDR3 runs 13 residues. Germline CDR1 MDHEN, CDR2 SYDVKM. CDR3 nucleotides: TGTGCCAGCACAGATTATAGCAATCAGCCCCAGCATTTT. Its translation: CASTDYSNQPQHF.

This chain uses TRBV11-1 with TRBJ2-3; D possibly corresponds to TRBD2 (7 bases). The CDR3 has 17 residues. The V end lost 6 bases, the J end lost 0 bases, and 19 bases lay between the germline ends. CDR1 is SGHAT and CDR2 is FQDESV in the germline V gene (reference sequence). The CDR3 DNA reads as TGTGCCAGCAGGCCCCTGGGTACGGGGGGCAGCACAGATACGCAGTATTTT. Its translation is CASRPLGTGGSTDTQYF.

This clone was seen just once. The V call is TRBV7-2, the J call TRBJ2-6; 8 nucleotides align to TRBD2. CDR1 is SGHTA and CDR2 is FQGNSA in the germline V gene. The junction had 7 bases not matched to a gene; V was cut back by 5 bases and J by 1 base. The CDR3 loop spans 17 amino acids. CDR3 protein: CASSTDGGGSGANVLTF. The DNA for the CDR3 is TGTGCCAGCAGCACCGACGGGGGGGGTTCTGGGGCCAACGTCCTGACTTTC.

The CDR3 sequence is CASSELRTLWDQPQHF. CDR3 DNA: TGTGCCAGCAGTGAATTGAGAACCCTATGGGATCAGCCCCAGCATTTT. The V gene is TRBV6-1, the J gene TRBJ1-5; D call uncertain. V was cut by 2 bases and J by 5 bases, with 16 bases left in between. CDR1 MNHNS and CDR2 SASEGT come from the germline V gene. CDR3 size: 16 residues.

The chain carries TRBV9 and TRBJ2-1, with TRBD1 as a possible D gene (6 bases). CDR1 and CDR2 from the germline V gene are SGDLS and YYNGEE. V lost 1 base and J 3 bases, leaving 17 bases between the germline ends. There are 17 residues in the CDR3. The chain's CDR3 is CASSVTGGQGFYNEQFF. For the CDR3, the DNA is TGTGCCAGCAGCGTAACAGGTGGGCAGGGGTTCTACAATGAGCAGTTCTTC.

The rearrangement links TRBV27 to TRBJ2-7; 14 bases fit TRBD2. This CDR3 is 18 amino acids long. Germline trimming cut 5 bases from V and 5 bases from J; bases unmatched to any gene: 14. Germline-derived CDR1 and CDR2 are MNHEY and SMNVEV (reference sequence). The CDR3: CASSRLTSGGAAVDEQYF. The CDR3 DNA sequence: TGTGCCAGCAGTCGCCTGACTAGCGGGGGGGCCGCCGTCGACGAGCAGTACTTC.

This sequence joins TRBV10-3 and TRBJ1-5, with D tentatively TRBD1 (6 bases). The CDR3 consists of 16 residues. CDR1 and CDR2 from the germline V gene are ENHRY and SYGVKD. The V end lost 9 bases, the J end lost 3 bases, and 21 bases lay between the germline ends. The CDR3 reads CAITHGTPISNQPQHF. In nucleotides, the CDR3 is TGTGCCATTACGCACGGGACACCTATCTCCAATCAGCCCCAGCATTTT.